A single sample gave rise to the 9 T cell receptor beta chains below, sequenced in a study of CD4 T cells in relation to SARS-CoV-2 and coronaviruses. CD4+ T cells from unexposed donors were obtained before the COVID-19 pandemic (2011-2018). CD4+ T cells were isolated from the cells after 10 days of culture. Sequencing was performed with immunoSEQ multiplex PCR; in TCRdb, only in-frame clones are kept and a portion is missing. The table lists about 27,000 clones, roughly 66% of them singletons. Their antigens remain unidentified. The specimen sequenced was CD4+ T cells from PBMCs, cultured in vitro. Every receptor here comes from a human donor in good health.

This clone has more than one count but fewer than ten. V usage is TRBV19 and J usage is TRBJ1-1, with 9 nucleotides matching TRBD1. This CDR3 spans 15 amino acids. The V gene's germline CDR1 is LNHDA and CDR2 SQIVND (reference sequence). The V segment lost 5 bases and the J segment 6 bases; nucleotides outside the gene matches: 10. This CDR3 is CASSSLGTGIAEAFF. As DNA, the CDR3 is TGTGCCAGTAGTTCCCTGGGGACAGGGATCGCTGAAGCTTTCTTT. Combining the CDR3 with reference TRBV19 and TRBJ1-1 gives the whole variable domain DGGITQSPKYLFRKEGQNVTLSCEQNLNHDAMYWYRQDPGQGLRLIYYSQIVNDFQKGDIAEGYSVSREKKESFPLTVTSAQKNPTAFYLCASSSLGTGIAEAFFGQGTRLTVV.

This chain joins TRBV19 and TRBJ2-7; TRBD1 agrees at 7 bases. V trimming: 3 bases; J trimming: 2 bases; junction bases outside the gene matches: 7. CDR1 is LNHDA, CDR2 SQIVND, per germline (reference sequence). The CDR3 runs 15 residues. The CDR3 nucleotides are TGTGCCAGTAGTATTTCTTATAGGGGGCCCTACGAGCAGTACTTC. It is translated as CASSISYRGPYEQYF.

The chain recombines TRBV7-8 with TRBJ2-7; D uncertain. The germline CDR1 and CDR2 sequences are SGHVS and FQNEAQ. This CDR3 has 14 amino acids. V lost 5 bases and J 3 bases, leaving 14 bases between the germline ends. Here the CDR3 reads CASSNRGGGYEQYF. The CDR3 DNA reads TGTGCCAGCAGCAACCGTGGCGGTGGCTACGAGCAGTACTTC. Looking up the rest from reference TRBV7-8 and TRBJ2-7 gives the full variable domain: GAGVSQSPRYKVAKRGQDVALRCDPISGHVSLFWYQQALGQGPEFLTYFQNEAQLDKSGLPSDRFFAERPEGSVSTLKIQRTQQEDSAVYLCASSNRGGGYEQYFGPGTRLTVT.

A few counts support this clone. The chain carries TRBV18 and TRBJ2-3; 8 bases fit TRBD1. This CDR3 is built from 13 residues. Unmatched junction bases numbered 8, after V lost 5 bases and J lost 10 bases. Per the germline V gene, CDR1 is KGHSH and CDR2 is LQKENI. CDR3 protein: CASSSPGQVAQYF. CDR3 nucleotides: TGTGCCAGCTCAAGCCCGGGACAGGTGGCGCAGTATTTT.

This CDR3 is CASRALVGTTGELFF. The CDR3 DNA reads TGTGCCAGCAGGGCTCTAGTAGGGACTACCGGGGAGCTGTTTTTT. The rearrangement links TRBV2 to TRBJ2-2; D might be TRBD2 (6 bases). There are 15 residues in the CDR3. CDR1 and CDR2 (germline): SNHLY, FYNNEI. Trimming shortened V by 6 bases and J by 5 bases, and 16 bases separated the two germline ends.

This chain links TRBV27 with TRBJ2-5; D may correspond to TRBD1 or TRBD2 (5 bases each). The CDR3 runs 14 residues. From germline, CDR1 is MNHEY and CDR2 SMNVEV (reference sequence). The V end lost 5 bases, the J end lost 6 bases, and 16 bases lay between the germline ends. CDR3 in DNA: TGTGCCAGCAGTACGAGGGGTTGGGGACAGACCCAGTACTTC. As protein: CASSTRGWGQTQYF.

The CDR3 bases are TGTGCCAGCAGCCTTCAACTAGGGAGCAATCAGCCCCAGCATTTT. This encodes CASSLQLGSNQPQHF. J is TRBJ1-5 and V is TRBV5-6; D unresolved. With 4 bases removed from V and 1 base from J, the gap between germline ends came to 12 bases. This CDR3 has 15 residues. The germline V gene encodes CDR1 SGHDT and CDR2 YYEEEE.

The rearrangement joins TRBV7-9 to TRBJ1-2; 7 bases fit TRBD1. Per the germline V gene, CDR1 is SEHNR and CDR2 is FQNEAQ (reference sequence). Trimming at V came to 1 base and at J to 4 bases, leaving 6 bases not matched to a gene. The CDR3 covers 15 residues. The CDR3 nucleotides read TGTGCCAGCAGCTTAGGGGACAGAGGCATCTATGGCTACACCTTC. Amino acid sequence: CASSLGDRGIYGYTF. The variable domain in full, with the rest retrieved from reference TRBV7-9 and TRBJ1-2, is DTGVSQNPRHKITKRGQNVTFRCDPISEHNRLYWYRQTLGQGPEFLTYFQNEAQLEKSRLLSDRFSAERPKGSFSTLEIQRTEQGDSAMYLCASSLGDRGIYGYTFGSGTRLTVV.

V is TRBV13 and J is TRBJ2-6; 8 bases are shared with TRBD1. Losses at the gene ends were 0 bases for V and 0 bases for J; bases not matched to a gene: 1. Looked up from germline, CDR1 is PRHDT and CDR2 is FYEKMQ (reference sequence). The CDR3 loop spans 17 amino acids. As DNA, the CDR3 is TGTGCCAGCAGCTTAGGGACAGGGGACTCTGGGGCCAACGTCCTGACTTTC. It specifies CASSLGTGDSGANVLTF.